This entry concerns a single T cell receptor (beta chain). Its antigen remains unidentified. This specimen comes from a study of cytomegalovirus exposure and HLA in healthy donors. Produced via immunoSEQ multiplex PCR; TCRdb's table is partial and in-frame only. Of tens of thousands of clones listed, approximately 94% are singletons. Study conclusions and caveats: With high specificity and sensitivity, the classifier reportedly diagnosed cytomegalovirus status.

The sequence was collected from a woman aged 18-35 years in good health and CMV-seropositive. The specimen was PBMCs.

The CDR3: CASSRLAGGLENEQFF. CDR3 nucleotide sequence: TGTGCCAGTAGCAGACTAGCGGGGGGGCTAGAAAATGAGCAGTTCTTC. This rearrangement joins TRBV19 to TRBJ2-1, with TRBD2 matching 14 bases. The CDR3 has 16 amino acids. Germline lookup yields CDR1 LNHDA and CDR2 SQIVND (reference sequence). J lost 7 bases, V lost 6 bases, and 8 bases had no gene match.